The T cell receptor (beta chain) described here comes from a study of T cell responses to AZD1222 COVID-19 vaccine (dated by TCRdb to the early 2020s). With regard to the full study: AZD1222 recipients whose second dose came at about 4 weeks and those whose second dose came at about 12 weeks were combined into one group, since spike-specific TCR depth and breadth did not differ between the two schedules. TCR sequencing was performed for about 250 trial participants, of whom about 200 were given two doses of AZD1222 and roughly 25 were given two doses of MenACWY control vaccine. Trial participants were enrolled by age into subgroups of 18-55, 56-69 and 70-plus years, and about 150, 27 and 61 TCR-sequenced participants, respectively, were included in these subgroups.

The CDR3 regions of human TCRbeta chains were subjected to immunosequencing. Per the source publication's procedure: Repertoire TCRs were matched against a reference library of SARS-CoV-2-specific TCRs generated with the MIRA antigen-specificity platform. Breadth was defined as the fraction of unique TCRs that were SARS-CoV-2-associated. Depth was defined as the fraction of total T cells that were SARS-CoV-2-associated. Using the MIRA data, each spike-specific TCR was assigned both to the spike region to which the TCR was reactive and to a CD4 or CD8 class. Log10-transformed breadth and depth values were compared by one-way ANOVA with Sidak's multiple comparisons tests. Entries here come from immuneACCESS through TCRdb and include only in-frame sequences with V and J called. Some clones fail to appear in such tables; in the studies checked, an unresolved V gene covers under half of the shortfall, and the cause of the remainder is unknown. Clone size and the V and J calls come from that table; the DNA yielded D and trimming. Within this sample are some 160,000 clones, with 91% of them counted one time only. Together, the top ten hold approximately 4.7% of the sample.

The investigation overall reported the following: Only 5 to 7 AZD1222 recipients were SARS-CoV-2 seropositive at baseline, limiting conclusions about previously exposed vaccinees. Participants were mostly white British, with more females than males. The authors suggested clonal diversity may have been underestimated. Reportedly, almost half of the unique spike-specific TCRs recognized epitopes lying outside the regions that are mutated in the B.1.351 and B.1.1.7 variants. A significant rise in spike-specific TCR breadth and depth was observed after two AZD1222 doses relative to day 0 and relative to MenACWY recipients. Because no day 14 peak-response samples were available, the repertoires could be characterized only after the peak T cell response. The vaccine-associated CD4 TCRs covered the entire spike protein, and the dominant responses fell in regions 160-218 and 743-854. The 56-69-year group was small, and its depth increase did not reach significance, likely because of low power.

V is cut by 0 bases and J by 9 bases, and the space between the germline ends is 12 bases. The germline V gene gives CDR1 as SGHDN and CDR2 as FVKESK. The CDR3 holds 13 amino acids from the cysteine to the phenylalanine. Only the CDR3 portion is preserved as DNA: 39 bases, with reading frame beginning at the first base. The time point label on this specimen signifies: baseline before first vaccination. The vaccinee samples were drawn from two UK trials, COV001 and COV002, one of which was a single-blind randomized controlled phase 2/3 trial testing AZD1222 (ChAdOx1 nCoV-19) in healthy adults. For TCRbeta chain sequencing, PBMC samples were collected from trial participants at day 0 and at day 28 after the second dose. The table lists this clone with a count of one. The antigen it recognizes is unknown. No clone much larger than this one lies a single base away; base qualities are absent.

The sample in question was peripheral blood, obtained on day 0 of AZD1222 vaccination. The TCR sequence derives from an adult in good health. Recombination connected TRBV14 to TRBJ2-7, with the D call perhaps TRBD1 or TRBD2, each one matching 5 bases. The nucleotide sequence reads TGTGCCAGCAGCCAAGACAGGACTCAGGGGCAGTACTTC. Its coded protein is CASSQDRTQGQYF.